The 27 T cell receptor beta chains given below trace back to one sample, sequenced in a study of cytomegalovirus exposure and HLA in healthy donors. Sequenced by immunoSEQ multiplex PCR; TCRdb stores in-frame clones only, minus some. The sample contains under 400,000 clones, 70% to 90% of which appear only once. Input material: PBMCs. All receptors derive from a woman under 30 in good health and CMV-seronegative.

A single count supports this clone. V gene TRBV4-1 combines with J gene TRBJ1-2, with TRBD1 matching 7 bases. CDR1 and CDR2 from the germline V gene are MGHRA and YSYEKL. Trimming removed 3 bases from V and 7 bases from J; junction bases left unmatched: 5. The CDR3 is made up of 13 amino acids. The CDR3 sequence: CASSQTGRAGYTF. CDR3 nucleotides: TGCGCCAGCAGCCAGACAGGGAGAGCTGGCTACACCTTC.

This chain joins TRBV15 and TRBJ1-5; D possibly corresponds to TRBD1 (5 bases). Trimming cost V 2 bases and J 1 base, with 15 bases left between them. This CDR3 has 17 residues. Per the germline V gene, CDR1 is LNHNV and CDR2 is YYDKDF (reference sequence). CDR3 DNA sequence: TGTGCCACCAGCAGACACCTTTTTCCAGGGAGCAATCAGCCCCAGCATTTT. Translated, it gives CATSRHLFPGSNQPQHF.

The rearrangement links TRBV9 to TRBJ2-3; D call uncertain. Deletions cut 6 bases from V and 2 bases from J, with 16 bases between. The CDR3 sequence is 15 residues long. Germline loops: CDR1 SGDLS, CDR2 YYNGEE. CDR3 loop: CASTPSGFDTDTQYF. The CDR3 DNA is TGTGCCAGCACCCCGTCCGGTTTCGACACAGATACGCAGTATTTT.

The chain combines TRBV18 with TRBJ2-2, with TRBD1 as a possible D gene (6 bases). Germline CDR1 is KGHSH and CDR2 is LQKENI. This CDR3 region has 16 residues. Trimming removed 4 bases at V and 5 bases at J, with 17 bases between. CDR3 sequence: CASSLSYRDGTGELFF. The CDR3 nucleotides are TGTGCCAGCTCACTCAGCTACAGGGATGGAACCGGGGAGCTGTTTTTT.

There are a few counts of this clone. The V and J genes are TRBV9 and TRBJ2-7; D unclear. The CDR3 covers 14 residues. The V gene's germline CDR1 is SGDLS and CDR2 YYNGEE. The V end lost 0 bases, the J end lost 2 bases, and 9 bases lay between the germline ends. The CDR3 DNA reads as TGTGCCAGCAGCGTAGCGATGGGCCCCTACGAGCAGTACTTC. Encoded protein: CASSVAMGPYEQYF.

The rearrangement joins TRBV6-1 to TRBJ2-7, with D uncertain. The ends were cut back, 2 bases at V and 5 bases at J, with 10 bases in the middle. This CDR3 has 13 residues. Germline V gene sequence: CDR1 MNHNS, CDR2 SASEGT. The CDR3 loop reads CASSENGRDEQYF. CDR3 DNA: TGTGCCAGCAGTGAAAATGGTAGAGACGAGCAGTACTTC.

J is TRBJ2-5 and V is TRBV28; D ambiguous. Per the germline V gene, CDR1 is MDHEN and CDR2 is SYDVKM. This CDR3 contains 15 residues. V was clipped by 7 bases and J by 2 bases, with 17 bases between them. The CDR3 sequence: CASTWWQNDQETQYF. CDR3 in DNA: TGTGCCAGCACTTGGTGGCAGAACGATCAAGAGACCCAGTACTTC.

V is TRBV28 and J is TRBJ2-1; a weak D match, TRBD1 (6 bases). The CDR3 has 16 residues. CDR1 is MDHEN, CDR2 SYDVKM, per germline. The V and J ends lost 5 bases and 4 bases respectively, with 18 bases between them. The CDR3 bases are TGTGCCAGCAGTACAGACAGGCCGCCCTCTTACAATGAGCAGTTCTTC. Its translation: CASSTDRPPSYNEQFF.

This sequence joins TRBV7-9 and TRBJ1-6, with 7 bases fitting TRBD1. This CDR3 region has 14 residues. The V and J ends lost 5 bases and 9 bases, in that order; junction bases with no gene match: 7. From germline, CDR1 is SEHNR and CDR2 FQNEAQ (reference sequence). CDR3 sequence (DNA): TGTGCCAGCAGCGACAGGGCACAAACTTCACCCCTCCACTTT. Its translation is CASSDRAQTSPLHF. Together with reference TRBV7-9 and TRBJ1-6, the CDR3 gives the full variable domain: DTGVSQNPRHKITKRGQNVTFRCDPISEHNRLYWYRQTLGQGPEFLTYFQNEAQLEKSRLLSDRFSAERPKGSFSTLEIQRTEQGDSAMYLCASSDRAQTSPLHFGNGTRLTVT.

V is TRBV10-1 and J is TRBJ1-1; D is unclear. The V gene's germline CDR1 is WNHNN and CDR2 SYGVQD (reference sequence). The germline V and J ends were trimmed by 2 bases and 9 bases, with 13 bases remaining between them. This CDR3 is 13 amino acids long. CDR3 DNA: TGCGCCAGCAGTGAGAAGAGACGGGGTAAAGCTTTCTTT. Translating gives CASSEKRRGKAFF.

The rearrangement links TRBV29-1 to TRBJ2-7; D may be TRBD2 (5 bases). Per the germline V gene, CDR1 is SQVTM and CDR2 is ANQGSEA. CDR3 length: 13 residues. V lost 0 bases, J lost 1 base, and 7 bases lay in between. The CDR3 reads CSVEDRGSYEQYF. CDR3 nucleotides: TGCAGCGTTGAAGATCGGGGTTCCTACGAGCAGTACTTC.

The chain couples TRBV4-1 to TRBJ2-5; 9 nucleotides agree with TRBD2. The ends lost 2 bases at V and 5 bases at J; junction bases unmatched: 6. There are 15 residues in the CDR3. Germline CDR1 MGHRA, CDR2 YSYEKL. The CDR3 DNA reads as TGCGCCAGCAGCCAACTAGCGGGGACTATGGAGACCCAGTACTTC. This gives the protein CASSQLAGTMETQYF.

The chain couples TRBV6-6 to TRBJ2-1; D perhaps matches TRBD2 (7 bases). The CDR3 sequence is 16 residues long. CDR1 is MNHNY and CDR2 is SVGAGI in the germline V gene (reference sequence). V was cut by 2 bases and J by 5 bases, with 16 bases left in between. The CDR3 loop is CASSYGGAGVNNEQFF. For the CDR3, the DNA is TGTGCCAGCAGTTACGGGGGGGCAGGAGTAAACAATGAGCAGTTCTTC.

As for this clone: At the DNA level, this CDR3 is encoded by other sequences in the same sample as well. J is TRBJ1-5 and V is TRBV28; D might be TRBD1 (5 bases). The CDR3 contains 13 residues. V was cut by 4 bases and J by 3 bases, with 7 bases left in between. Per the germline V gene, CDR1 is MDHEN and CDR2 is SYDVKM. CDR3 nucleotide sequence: TGTGCCAGCAGTTCAGGGATCAATCAGCCCCAGCATTTT. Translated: CASSSGINQPQHF.

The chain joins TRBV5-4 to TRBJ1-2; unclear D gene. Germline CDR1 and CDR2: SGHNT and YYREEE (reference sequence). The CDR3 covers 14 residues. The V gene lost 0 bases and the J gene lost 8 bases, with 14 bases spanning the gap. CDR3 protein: CASSLVEAGRGYTF. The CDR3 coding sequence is TGTGCCAGCAGCTTGGTGGAGGCGGGGAGGGGCTACACCTTC.

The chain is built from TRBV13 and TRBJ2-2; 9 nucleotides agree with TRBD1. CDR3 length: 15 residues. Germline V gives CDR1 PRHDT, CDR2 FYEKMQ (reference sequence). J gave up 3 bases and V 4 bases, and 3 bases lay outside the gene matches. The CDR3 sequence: CASSSQGADTGELFF. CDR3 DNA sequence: TGTGCCAGCAGCTCACAGGGGGCGGACACCGGGGAGCTGTTTTTT.

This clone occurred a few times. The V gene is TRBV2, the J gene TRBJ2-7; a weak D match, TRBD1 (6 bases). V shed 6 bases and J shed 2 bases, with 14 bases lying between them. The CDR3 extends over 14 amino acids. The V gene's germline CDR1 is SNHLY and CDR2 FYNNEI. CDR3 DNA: TGTGCCAGCAGCGACAGGAGTACGACCTACGAGCAGTACTTC. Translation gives CASSDRSTTYEQYF.

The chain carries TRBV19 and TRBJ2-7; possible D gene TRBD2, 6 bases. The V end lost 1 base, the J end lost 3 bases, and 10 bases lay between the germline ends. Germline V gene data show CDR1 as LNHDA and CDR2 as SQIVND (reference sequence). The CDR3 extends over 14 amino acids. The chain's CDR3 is CASSIGGAGYEQYF. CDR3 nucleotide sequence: TGTGCCAGTAGTATAGGAGGAGCGGGCTACGAGCAGTACTTC. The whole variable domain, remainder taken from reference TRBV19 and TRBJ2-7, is DGGITQSPKYLFRKEGQNVTLSCEQNLNHDAMYWYRQDPGQGLRLIYYSQIVNDFQKGDIAEGYSVSREKKESFPLTVTSAQKNPTAFYLCASSIGGAGYEQYFGPGTRLTVT.

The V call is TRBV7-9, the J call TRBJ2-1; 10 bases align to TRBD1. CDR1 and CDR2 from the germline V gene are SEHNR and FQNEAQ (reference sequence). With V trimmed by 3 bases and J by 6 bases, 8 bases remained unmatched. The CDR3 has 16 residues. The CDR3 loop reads CASSFRGQGRSNEQFF. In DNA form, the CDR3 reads TGTGCCAGCAGCTTTAGGGGACAGGGGAGAAGCAATGAGCAGTTCTTC.

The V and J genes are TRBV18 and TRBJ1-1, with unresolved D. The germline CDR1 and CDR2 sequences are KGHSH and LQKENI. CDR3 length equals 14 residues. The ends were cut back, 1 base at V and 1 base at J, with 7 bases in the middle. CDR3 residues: CASSPLGENTEAFF. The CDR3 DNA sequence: TGTGCCAGCTCACCACTCGGTGAGAACACTGAAGCTTTCTTT.

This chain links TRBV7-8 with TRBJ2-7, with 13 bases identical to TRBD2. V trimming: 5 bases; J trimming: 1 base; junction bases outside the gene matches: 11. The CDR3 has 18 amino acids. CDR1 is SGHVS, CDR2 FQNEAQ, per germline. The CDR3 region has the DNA TGTGCCAGCAGCCCCCGGACTAGCGGGAGTATAGTGTCCTACGAGCAGTACTTC. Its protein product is CASSPRTSGSIVSYEQYF.

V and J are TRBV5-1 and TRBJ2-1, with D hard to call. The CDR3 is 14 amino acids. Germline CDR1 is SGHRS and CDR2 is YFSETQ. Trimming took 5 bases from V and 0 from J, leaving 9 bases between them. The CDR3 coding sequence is TGCGCCAGCAGTCCGTATAGCTCCTACAATGAGCAGTTCTTC. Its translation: CASSPYSSYNEQFF.

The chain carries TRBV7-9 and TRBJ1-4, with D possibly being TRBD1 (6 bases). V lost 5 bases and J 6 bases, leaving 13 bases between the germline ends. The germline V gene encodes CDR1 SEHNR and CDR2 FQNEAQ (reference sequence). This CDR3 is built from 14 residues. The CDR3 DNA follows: TGTGCCAGCAGCGCGACAGGCTTCTATGAAAAACTGTTTTTT. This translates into CASSATGFYEKLFF. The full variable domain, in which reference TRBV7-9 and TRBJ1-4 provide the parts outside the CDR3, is DTGVSQNPRHKITKRGQNVTFRCDPISEHNRLYWYRQTLGQGPEFLTYFQNEAQLEKSRLLSDRFSAERPKGSFSTLEIQRTEQGDSAMYLCASSATGFYEKLFFGSGTQLSVL.

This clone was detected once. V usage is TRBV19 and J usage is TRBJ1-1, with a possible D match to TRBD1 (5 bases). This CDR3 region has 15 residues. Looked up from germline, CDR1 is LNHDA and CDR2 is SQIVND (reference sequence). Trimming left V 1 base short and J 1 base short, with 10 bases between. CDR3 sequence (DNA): TGTGCCAGTAGTATAGTTGGACACGGGAACACTGAAGCTTTCTTT. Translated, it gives CASSIVGHGNTEAFF. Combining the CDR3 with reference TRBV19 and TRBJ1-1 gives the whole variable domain DGGITQSPKYLFRKEGQNVTLSCEQNLNHDAMYWYRQDPGQGLRLIYYSQIVNDFQKGDIAEGYSVSREKKESFPLTVTSAQKNPTAFYLCASSIVGHGNTEAFFGQGTRLTVV.

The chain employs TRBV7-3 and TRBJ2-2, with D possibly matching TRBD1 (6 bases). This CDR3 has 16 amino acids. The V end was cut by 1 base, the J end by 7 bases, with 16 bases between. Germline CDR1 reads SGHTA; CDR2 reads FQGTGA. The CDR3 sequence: CASSLIFGDMVGELFF. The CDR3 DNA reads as TGTGCCAGCAGCTTAATTTTTGGGGACATGGTCGGGGAGCTGTTTTTT.

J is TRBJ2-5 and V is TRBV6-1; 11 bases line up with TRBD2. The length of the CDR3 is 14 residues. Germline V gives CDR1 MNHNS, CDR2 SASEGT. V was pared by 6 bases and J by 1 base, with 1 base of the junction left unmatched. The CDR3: CASRTSGVQETQYF. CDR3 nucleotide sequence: TGTGCCAGCAGGACTAGCGGGGTCCAAGAGACCCAGTACTTC.

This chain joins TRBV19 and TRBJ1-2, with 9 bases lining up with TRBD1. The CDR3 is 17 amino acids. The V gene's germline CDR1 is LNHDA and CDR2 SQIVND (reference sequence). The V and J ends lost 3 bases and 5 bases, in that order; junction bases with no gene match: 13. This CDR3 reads CASSIFYRDRVGYGYTF. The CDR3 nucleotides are TGTGCCAGTAGTATTTTTTACCGGGACAGGGTAGGGTATGGCTACACCTTC.